Listed here are 7 T cell receptor beta chains from one sample, sequenced in a study of T cells in localized non-small cell lung cancer. The protocol was immunoSEQ multiplex PCR, while the TCRdb copy is restricted to in-frame clones and leaves out a portion. The sample contains about 83,000 clones, around 82% of which appear only once. Sequencing used peripheral blood, obtained before any cancer treatment. These receptors all stem from a female donor older than 55 with stage I lung adenocarcinoma.

J is TRBJ1-5 and V is TRBV5-4; D gene ambiguous. CDR3 length equals 17 residues. CDR1 is SGHNT, CDR2 YYREEE, per germline (reference sequence). Trimming cost V 3 bases and J 2 bases, with 18 bases left between them. The CDR3 bases are TGTGCCAGCAGCTCCGGGGAGGGCCTACATGGCAATCAGCCCCAGCATTTT. It specifies CASSSGEGLHGNQPQHF.

This clone appeared a single time. The rearrangement joins TRBV2 to TRBJ2-1; 10 bases line up with TRBD2. V dropped 4 bases and J dropped 2; count of bases not matched to a gene: 5. This CDR3 contains 16 residues. Germline CDR1 reads SNHLY; CDR2 reads FYNNEI. CDR3 sequence reads: CASSVGLAGAYNEQFF. In DNA, the CDR3 is TGTGCCAGCAGTGTGGGGCTAGCGGGGGCCTACAATGAGCAGTTCTTC.

The chain has TRBV19 and TRBJ2-2; maybe TRBD2 (6 bases). Trimming pared 3 bases from V and 2 bases from J, leaving 13 bases between. There are 16 residues in the CDR3. Germline CDR1 LNHDA, CDR2 SQIVND (reference sequence). The CDR3 loop is CASSMGGLLNTGELFF. The CDR3, as DNA: TGTGCCAGTAGTATGGGGGGACTGTTAAACACCGGGGAGCTGTTTTTT.

The rearrangement joins TRBV7-2 to TRBJ1-1, with D maybe TRBD1 (5 bases). Germline V CDR1 and CDR2: SGHTA, FQGNSA. V was cut by 4 bases and J by 1 base, with 13 bases left in between. The CDR3 spans 15 residues. The DNA of the CDR3 is TGTGCCAGCAGCTCCTCAGGGCTGGGGAACACTGAAGCTTTCTTT. Its translation is CASSSSGLGNTEAFF.

This rearrangement joins TRBV6-6 to TRBJ1-2; 7 bases are shared with TRBD1. CDR3 length: 14 residues. J lost 0 bases, V lost 6 bases, and 4 bases had no gene match. Germline-derived CDR1 and CDR2 are MNHNY and SVGAGI (reference sequence). The CDR3 nucleotides read TGTGCCAGCAGCGACAGGGCGACTAACTATGGCTACACCTTC. Its translation is CASSDRATNYGYTF.

A word on this clone: The junction departs from the called germline gene at one end, perhaps through a read error. V is TRBV25-1 and J is TRBJ1-2; D is perhaps TRBD1 (5 bases). Germline V gene sequence: CDR1 MGHDK, CDR2 SYGVNS. The CDR3 has 12 residues. CDR3 sequence: CANSDIGEGYTF. CDR3 bases: TGTGCCAACAGTGATATAGGGGAAGGCTACACCTTC.

This clone was recorded once. J is TRBJ2-3 and V is TRBV6-1; D not certain. Per germline, CDR1 MNHNS and CDR2 SASEGT. The V and J ends lost 4 bases and 0 bases respectively, with 14 bases between them. The CDR3 totals 16 residues. CDR3 loop: CASSGAAQTSTDTQYF. In nucleotides, the CDR3 is TGTGCCAGCAGTGGTGCTGCGCAGACTAGCACAGATACGCAGTATTTT.